This T cell receptor beta chain was sequenced during a study of blood T cell repertoires in COVID-19. Study background: From the United States, Italy and Spain came samples of acute and convalescent COVID-19. Nucleic acid was either cDNA or gDNA, and it came from T cells, B-cell-depleted T cells, or PBMCs.

As originally analysed: Amplification from reference gene primers served as the basis for estimated nucleated cell counts. Data came from immunoSEQ multiplex PCR; TCRdb stores just in-frame clones and leaves some out. V and J calls and clone size are those listed in that table; D and trimming were worked out from the DNA. Among about 26,000 clones listed, roughly 92% were seen once. Losses at the gene ends were 3 bases for V and 6 bases for J; bases not matched to a gene: 7. The CDR3 consists of 15 residues. The germline gives CDR1 SGHTA, CDR2 FQGNSA. The gene calls are TRBV7-2 and TRBJ1-5; 8 bases agree with TRBD1. Material for sequencing was peripheral blood. The clonotype originates from a human donor in a cohort sampled during active COVID-19. The CDR3 nucleotides are TGTGCCAGCAGCTTTTTCGGACAGGGTGGTCAGCCCCAGCATTTT. Translated, it gives CASSFFGQGGQPQHF.